This T cell receptor beta chain was sequenced for a study of beta chain features in type 1 diabetes. In the study overall: Healthy donors and patients showed comparable age, gender and cell yields.

Since all of the isolated RNA was reverse transcribed, expressed TCRB transcripts were what got sequenced. Using immunoSEQ multiplex PCR, the repertoire was profiled, and TCRdb retains in-frame clones only, with some absent. Of over 700,000 clones listed, 17% are singletons. The count of this clone is one. As yet, its antigen is unknown. Whole-study results and caveats: There were fewer insertions and more deletions at the VDJ junctions of type 1 diabetes patients. Shorter TCRB CDR3s, moderately but significantly so, were found in Type 1 diabetes patients in all four CD4+ subsets.

CDR3 length equals 15 residues. V lost 0 bases and J 1 base, leaving 10 bases between the germline ends. In germline, CDR1 is SGDLS, CDR2 YYNGEE. The clonotype comes from a young woman in good health. The rearrangement uses TRBV9 and TRBJ1-2; D is undetermined. What was sequenced was naive CD4+ T cells from blood. CDR3 nucleotides: TGTGCCAGCAGCGTAGCGGACCGCCTTAACTATGGCTACACCTTC. This translates into CASSVADRLNYGYTF.